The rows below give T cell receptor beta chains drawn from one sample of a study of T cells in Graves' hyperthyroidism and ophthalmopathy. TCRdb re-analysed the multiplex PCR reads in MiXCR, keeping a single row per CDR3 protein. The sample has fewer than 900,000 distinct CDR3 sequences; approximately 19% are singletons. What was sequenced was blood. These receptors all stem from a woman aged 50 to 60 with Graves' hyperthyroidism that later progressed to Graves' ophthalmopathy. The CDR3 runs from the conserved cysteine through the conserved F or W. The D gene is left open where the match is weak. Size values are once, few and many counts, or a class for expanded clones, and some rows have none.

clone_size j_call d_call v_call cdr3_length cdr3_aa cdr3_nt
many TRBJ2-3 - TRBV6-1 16 CASGSDPLPPTDTQYF TGTGCCAGCGGCTCGGATCCTCTCCCACCCACAGATACGCAGTATTTT
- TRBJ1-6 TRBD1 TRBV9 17 CASNKGFGQGYNSPLHF TGTGCCAGCAACAAGGGTTTTGGACAGGGTTATAATTCACCCCTCCACTTT
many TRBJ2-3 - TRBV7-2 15 CASTRLGGSTDTQYF TGTGCCAGCACCAGACTCGGGGGTAGCACAGATACGCAGTATTTT
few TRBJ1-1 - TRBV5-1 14 CASSPYTEDTEAFF TGCGCCAGCAGTCCCTATACAGAGGACACTGAAGCTTTCTTT
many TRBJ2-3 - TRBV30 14 CAWGKGGGTDTQYF TGTGCCTGGGGGAAGGGGGGAGGCACAGATACGCAGTATTTT
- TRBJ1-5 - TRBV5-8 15 CASIPRDKRDQPQHF TGTGCCAGCATCCCCCGGGACAAGAGAGATCAGCCCCAGCATTTT
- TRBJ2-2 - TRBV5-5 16 CASSTKGRGNTGELFF TGTGCCAGCAGCACAAAGGGGCGGGGGAACACCGGGGAGCTGTTTTTT
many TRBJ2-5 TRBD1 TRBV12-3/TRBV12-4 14 CASSKQQGPGTQYF TGTGCCAGCAGTAAACAACAGGGGCCTGGGACCCAGTACTTC
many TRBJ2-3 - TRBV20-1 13 CSATSLDADTQYF TGCAGTGCTACCTCCCTAGACGCAGATACGCAGTATTTT
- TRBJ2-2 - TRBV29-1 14 CSVEAGTNTGELFF TGCAGCGTTGAGGCGGGGACGAACACCGGGGAGCTGTTTTTT
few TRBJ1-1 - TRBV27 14 CASSLLSLNTEAFF TGTGCCAGTAGTTTACTGAGTCTGAACACTGAAGCTTTCTTT
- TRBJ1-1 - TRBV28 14 CASTEEGLGTEAFF TGTGCCAGTACGGAAGAGGGCTTGGGCACTGAAGCTTTCTTT
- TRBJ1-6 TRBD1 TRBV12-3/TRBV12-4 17 CASSSHGQASYNSPLHF TGTGCCAGCAGTTCTCACGGACAGGCTAGCTATAATTCACCCCTCCACTTT
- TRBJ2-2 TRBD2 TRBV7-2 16 CASRRALAVNTGELFF TGTGCCAGCAGGCGTGCCCTAGCGGTGAACACCGGGGAGCTGTTTTTT
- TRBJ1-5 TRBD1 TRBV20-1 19 CSARDIGQGFSNSNQPQHF TGCAGTGCTAGAGATATTGGACAGGGGTTCTCTAATAGCAATCAGCCCCAGCATTTT
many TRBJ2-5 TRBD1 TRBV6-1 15 CASSSPQGAQETQYF TGTGCCAGCAGTAGCCCACAGGGGGCCCAAGAGACCCAGTACTTC
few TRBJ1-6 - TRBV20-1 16 CSARDVGSSYNSPLHF TGCAGTGCTAGAGACGTGGGAAGCTCCTATAATTCACCCCTCCACTTT
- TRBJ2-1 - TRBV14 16 CASSRAWISVTGEQFF TGTGCCAGCAGCCGCGCGTGGATTTCGGTGACCGGTGAGCAGTTCTTC
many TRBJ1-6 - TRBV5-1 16 CASSLAPGAAGSPLHF TGCGCCAGCAGCTTGGCCCCGGGAGCCGCGGGTTCACCCCTCCACTTT
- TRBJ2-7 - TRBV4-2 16 CASSPLSPRGLDEQYF TGTGCCAGCAGCCCTCTGTCCCCAAGGGGCTTGGACGAGCAGTACTTC
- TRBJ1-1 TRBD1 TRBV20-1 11 CSADRGAEAFF TGCAGCGCAGACAGGGGCGCTGAAGCTTTCTTT
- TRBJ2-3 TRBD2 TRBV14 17 CASSTTSGPYRGDTQYF TGTGCCAGCAGCACTACTAGCGGGCCGTACCGAGGAGATACGCAGTATTTT
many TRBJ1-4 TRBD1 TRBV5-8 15 CASSGGQGYHEKLFF TGTGCCAGCAGCGGCGGACAGGGGTATCATGAAAAACTGTTTTTT